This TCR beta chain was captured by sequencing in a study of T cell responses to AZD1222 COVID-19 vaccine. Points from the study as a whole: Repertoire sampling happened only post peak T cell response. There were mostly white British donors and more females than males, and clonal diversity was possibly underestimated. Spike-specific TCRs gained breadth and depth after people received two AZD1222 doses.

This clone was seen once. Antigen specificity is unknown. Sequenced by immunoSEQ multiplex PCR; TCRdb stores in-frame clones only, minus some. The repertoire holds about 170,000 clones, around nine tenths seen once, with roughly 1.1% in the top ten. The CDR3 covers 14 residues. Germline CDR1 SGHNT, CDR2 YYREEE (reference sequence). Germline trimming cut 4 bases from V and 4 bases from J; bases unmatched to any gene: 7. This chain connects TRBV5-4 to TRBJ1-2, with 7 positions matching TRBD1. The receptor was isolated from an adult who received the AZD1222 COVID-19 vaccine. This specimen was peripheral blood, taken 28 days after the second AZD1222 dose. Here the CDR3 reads CASSADRALYGYTF. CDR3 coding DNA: TGTGCCAGCAGCGCCGACAGGGCCCTCTATGGCTACACCTTC.